The 30 T cell receptor beta chains given below trace back to one sample, sequenced in a study of T cells in Graves' hyperthyroidism and ophthalmopathy. It was RNA transcripts that yielded the amplified TCR beta CDR3 regions. In the first-round RT-PCR of the TCR CDR3, the HTBI primer set was used. TCRdb used MiXCR to reprocess the multiplex PCR reads, holding one entry per CDR3 protein. The sample consists of under 300,000 distinct CDR3 sequences, around a quarter of them appearing once. Sequencing used blood. The source of these receptors is a man between 35 and 55 years old with Graves' hyperthyroidism that later progressed to Graves' ophthalmopathy.

The sample holds many counts of this clonotype. The V call is TRBV18, the J call TRBJ1-1; tentatively, D is TRBD1 (5 bases). The germline V gene encodes CDR1 KGHSH and CDR2 LQKENI. This CDR3 has 16 amino acids. With 3 bases removed from V and 1 base from J, the gap between germline ends came to 15 bases. The CDR3 protein is CASSPLVAGTNTEAFF. The DNA for the CDR3 is TGTGCCAGCTCACCCTTGGTAGCAGGGACGAACACTGAAGCTTTCTTT.

This clonotype was observed at least ten times. The gene calls are TRBV20-1 and TRBJ1-2; D is unresolved. V was shortened by 0 bases and J by 5 bases, with 10 bases between the two germline ends. Per the germline V gene, CDR1 is DFQATT and CDR2 is SNEGSKA (reference sequence). This CDR3 is built from 13 residues. The CDR3 region is CSARDGTKYGYTF. In DNA, the CDR3 is TGCAGTGCTAGAGATGGCACAAAATATGGCTACACCTTC.

This clonotype was counted many times. The rearrangement links TRBV2 to TRBJ2-2, with a weak D call TRBD1 (5 bases). The CDR3 runs 16 residues. Germline CDR1 is SNHLY and CDR2 is FYNNEI. The V and J ends lost 5 bases and 0 bases respectively, with 13 bases between them. CDR3 DNA: TGTGCCAGCAGTTCGTCAGGGTTTACGAACACCGGGGAGCTGTTTTTT. This codes for CASSSSGFTNTGELFF.

This clonotype was picked up many times. This chain connects TRBV29-1 to TRBJ1-2, with D hard to call. The germline V and J ends were trimmed by 4 bases and 2 bases, with 11 bases remaining between them. Germline V lookup: CDR1 SQVTM, CDR2 ANQGSEA. CDR3 size: 13 residues. CDR3 sequence reads: CSVAGSINYGYTF. The CDR3 nucleotides are TGCAGCGTTGCTGGCAGCATAAACTATGGCTACACCTTC.

The chain joins TRBV7-9 to TRBJ1-2; unclear D gene. CDR3 size: 14 residues. V shed 2 bases and J shed 2 bases, with 9 bases lying between them. Germline values: CDR1 SEHNR, CDR2 FQNEAQ (reference sequence). The CDR3 coding sequence is TGTGCCAGCAGCTTATACCCAGTAAACTATGGCTACACCTTC. Its translation: CASSLYPVNYGYTF. The full variable domain, with the rest looked up from reference TRBV7-9 and TRBJ1-2, is DTGVSQNPRHKITKRGQNVTFRCDPISEHNRLYWYRQTLGQGPEFLTYFQNEAQLEKSRLLSDRFSAERPKGSFSTLEIQRTEQGDSAMYLCASSLYPVNYGYTFGSGTRLTVV.

This clonotype was recorded many times. The J gene is TRBJ1-3, the V gene TRBV7-9; no reliable D call. The CDR3 sequence is 14 residues long. V lost 5 bases to trimming and J lost 0 bases, with 8 bases between them. The V gene's germline CDR1 is SEHNR and CDR2 FQNEAQ (reference sequence). The CDR3 here is CASSRRDSGNTIYF. Written as DNA, the CDR3 is TGTGCCAGCAGCCGCCGGGACTCTGGAAACACCATATATTTT.

This chain links TRBV7-9 with TRBJ1-3; unclear D gene. Germline loops: CDR1 SEHNR, CDR2 FQNEAQ (reference sequence). Trimming took off 5 bases at V and 0 bases at J, with 11 bases between the two ends. The CDR3 sequence is 15 residues long. In nucleotides, the CDR3 is TGTGCCAGCAGCCCCCGACTTGCCTCTGGAAACACCATATATTTT. Translated, it gives CASSPRLASGNTIYF.

This clonotype came up many times. The rearrangement uses TRBV7-2 and TRBJ2-7, with D possibly TRBD2 on 6 matching bases. Trimming pared 3 bases from V and 6 bases from J, leaving 9 bases between. The CDR3 runs 12 residues. The V gene's germline CDR1 is SGHTA and CDR2 FQGNSA. CDR3 DNA sequence: TGTGCCAGCAGCTTGGACTATTCCGAGCAGTACTTC. As protein: CASSLDYSEQYF.

This clonotype was recorded many times. This chain connects TRBV14 to TRBJ1-1, with 8 bases matching TRBD1. Germline-derived CDR1 and CDR2 are SGHDN and FVKESK. J was trimmed by 6 bases and V by 3 bases; bases with no gene match: 3. This CDR3 has 13 amino acids. The CDR3: CASSHQTGAEAFF. The CDR3 nucleotides are TGTGCCAGCAGCCATCAGACAGGGGCTGAAGCTTTCTTT.

This clonotype came up many times. The chain links TRBV3-1 to TRBJ1-1; TRBD1 is a possible D gene (5 bases). Germline V lookup: CDR1 LGHDT, CDR2 YNNKEL (reference sequence). The CDR3 has 14 residues. V lost 1 base and J lost 9, with 15 bases in between. The CDR3 sequence: CASSQVGAGPKAFF. CDR3 in DNA: TGTGCCAGCAGCCAAGTCGGGGCAGGGCCTAAAGCTTTCTTT.

This clonotype came up many times. The chain is built from TRBV19 and TRBJ2-7; D is unclear. The CDR3 length is 11 residues. The germline V gene has CDR1 LNHDA and CDR2 SQIVND (reference sequence). The V end lost 1 base, the J end lost 3 bases, and 1 base lay between the germline ends. CDR3 sequence (DNA): TGTGCCAGTAGTATAGGCTACGAGCAGTACTTC. Its protein product is CASSIGYEQYF.

This clonotype was counted many times. This chain connects TRBV3-1 to TRBJ1-3; maybe TRBD1 (6 bases). V shed 10 bases and J shed 0 bases, with 7 bases lying between them. Germline V lookup: CDR1 LGHDT, CDR2 YNNKEL (reference sequence). The length of the CDR3 is 12 residues. The CDR3 coding sequence is TGTGCCACCAGGGGCTCTGGAAACACCATATATTTT. Translation gives CATRGSGNTIYF.

This clonotype was recorded at least ten times. V gene TRBV20-1 combines with J gene TRBJ2-1; 12 bases line up with TRBD2. Trimming removed 4 bases from V and 11 bases from J; junction bases left unmatched: 6. Germline CDR1 is DFQATT and CDR2 is SNEGSKA (reference sequence). CDR3 length: 13 amino acids. For the CDR3, the DNA is TGCAGTGCTAAGACTAGCGGGAGCTTGAAGCAGTTCTTC. This sequence encodes CSAKTSGSLKQFF.

This clonotype showed up many times. The chain joins TRBV6-1 to TRBJ2-2, with 8 bases lining up with TRBD1. This CDR3 has 16 residues. Germline lookup yields CDR1 MNHNS and CDR2 SASEGT. V trimming: 5 bases; J trimming: 6 bases; junction bases outside the gene matches: 11. In DNA, the CDR3 is TGTGCCAGCAGTCCAGGGGGCTGGGGTGTGTCCGGGGAGCTGTTTTTT. Its translation is CASSPGGWGVSGELFF.

This clonotype came up many times. The rearrangement uses TRBV7-2 and TRBJ2-2, with a possible D match to TRBD1 (7 bases). The germline CDR1 and CDR2 sequences are SGHTA and FQGNSA. This CDR3 comprises 15 residues. V lost 7 bases to trimming and J lost 6 bases, with 18 bases between them. CDR3 amino acids: CASTNGGGLAGELFF. The CDR3 region has the DNA TGTGCCAGCACCAACGGAGGGGGCCTAGCCGGGGAGCTGTTTTTT.

The table lists this clonotype with many counts. A single base separates this from a much larger clone, so it may be a read error. The rearrangement joins TRBV6-5 to TRBJ2-5, with D perhaps TRBD1 (5 bases). The CDR3 extends over 15 amino acids. CDR1 and CDR2 from the germline V gene are MNHEY and SVGAGI. The V end lost 4 bases, the J end lost 4 bases, and 16 bases lay between the germline ends. The chain's CDR3 is CASSSGWGTRETQYF. CDR3 nucleotides: TGTGCCAGCAGTTCAGGGTGGGGAACCCGAGAGACCCAGTACTTC.

This clonotype has ten or more counts. V is TRBV12-3 or TRBV12-4 and J is TRBJ2-5; D might be TRBD2 (5 bases). V was pared by 6 bases and J by 4 bases, with 9 bases between. The CDR3 has 12 amino acids. The CDR3 is CASRDSGETQYF. DNA of the CDR3: TGTGCCAGCAGGGACTCCGGAGAGACCCAGTACTTC.

At least ten counts were recorded for this clonotype. The rearrangement joins TRBV11-2 to TRBJ1-2, with 10 bases fitting TRBD1. J was trimmed by 4 bases and V by 4 bases; bases with no gene match: 3. This CDR3 contains 14 residues. Germline loops: CDR1 SGHAT, CDR2 FQNNGV. CDR3 sequence reads: CASSWDRGTYGYTF. The CDR3, as DNA: TGTGCCAGCAGCTGGGACAGGGGCACCTATGGCTACACCTTC. The complete variable domain, with remaining parts taken from reference TRBV11-2 and TRBJ1-2, reads EAGVAQSPRYKIIEKRQSVAFWCNPISGHATLYWYQQILGQGPKLLIQFQNNGVVDDSQLPKDRFSAERLKGVDSTLKIQPAKLEDSAVYLCASSWDRGTYGYTFGSGTRLTVV.

This clonotype came up many times. The chain employs TRBV2 and TRBJ2-7, with 9 bases identical to TRBD2. Germline V gives CDR1 SNHLY, CDR2 FYNNEI. This CDR3 region has 12 residues. V was clipped by 8 bases and J by 3 bases; unmatched bases: 2. CDR3 in amino acids: CASGSGSYEQYF. DNA for the CDR3: TGTGCCAGCGGTAGCGGGAGCTACGAGCAGTACTTC.

This clonotype was recorded many times. This rearrangement joins TRBV11-2 to TRBJ1-2; D is undetermined. V gave up 5 bases and J gave up 6 bases, with 13 bases separating them. CDR3 length: 13 amino acids. Germline V gives CDR1 SGHAT, CDR2 FQNNGV. The CDR3 loop reads CASSPDPANGYTF. Here the CDR3 DNA reads TGTGCCAGCAGCCCCGACCCGGCGAATGGCTACACCTTC.

In DNA form, the CDR3 reads TGTGCCAGCAGCTTTACGGAGAACTATGGCTACACCTTC. Translation: CASSFTENYGYTF. The chain links TRBV5-6 to TRBJ1-2; D gene uncertain. CDR3 size: 13 residues. Germline-derived CDR1 and CDR2 are SGHDT and YYEEEE. V gave up 2 bases and J gave up 2 bases, with 7 bases separating them.

This CDR3 reads CASTASDSYEQYF. The CDR3, as DNA: TGTGCCAGCACAGCTAGCGACTCCTACGAGCAGTACTTC. The V call is TRBV3-1, the J call TRBJ2-7; tentative D call: TRBD2 (6 bases). Germline CDR1 and CDR2: LGHDT and YNNKEL (reference sequence). This CDR3 spans 13 amino acids. V gave up 7 bases and J gave up 0 bases, with 10 bases separating them.

This clonotype was detected many times. Being one base from a much bigger clone, this may be a read error. CDR3 residues: CASSYGDSCEQYF. CDR3 sequence (DNA): TGTGCCAGCAGTTACGGGGACTCCTGCGAGCAGTACTTC. The V gene is TRBV28, the J gene TRBJ2-7; the D gene is possibly TRBD2 (6 bases). In germline, CDR1 is MDHEN, CDR2 SYDVKM. The CDR3 contains 13 residues.

This clonotype was seen ten or more times. The chain uses TRBV3-1 and TRBJ2-5; D unclear. Per the germline V gene, CDR1 is LGHDT and CDR2 is YNNKEL (reference sequence). V was cut by 2 bases and J by 5 bases, with 9 bases left in between. The CDR3 length is 13 residues. CDR3 sequence reads: CASSQTLGETQYF. DNA for the CDR3: TGTGCCAGCAGCCAAACCCTGGGGGAGACCCAGTACTTC.

In this sample, this clonotype turned up many times. The genes are TRBV6-1 and TRBJ2-7; 9 bases are shared with TRBD2. The V gene end was trimmed by 0 bases and the J gene end by 3 bases; junction bases not matched to a gene: 6. Germline V lookup: CDR1 MNHNS, CDR2 SASEGT. The CDR3 length is 16 residues. CDR3 sequence: CASSEAISGSFYEQYF. The CDR3 DNA sequence: TGTGCCAGCAGTGAAGCGATTAGCGGGAGTTTCTACGAGCAGTACTTC.

This clonotype was counted ten times or more. The chain links TRBV18 to TRBJ1-2; no definite D call. Trimming cost V 3 bases and J 2 bases, with 10 bases left between them. Germline CDR1 is KGHSH and CDR2 is LQKENI. The CDR3 contains 14 residues. This CDR3 reads CASSPEVVNYGYTF. In nucleotides, the CDR3 is TGTGCCAGCTCACCGGAGGTCGTAAACTATGGCTACACCTTC.

As for this clonotype: A clone one base away is much larger, so this may be a read error. Since the CDR3 does not end with the conserved phenylalanine or tryptophan, this likely comes from a read error. V is TRBV29-1 and J is TRBJ2-7; no firm D call. Trimming cost V 4 bases and J 2 bases, with 9 bases left between them. From germline, CDR1 is SQVTM and CDR2 ANQGSEA. CDR3 length: 12 residues. Here the CDR3 DNA reads TGCAGCGTTGGGGCCGCTACCTACGAGCAGTACTCC. It specifies CSVGAATYEQYS.

The chain is built from TRBV6-1 and TRBJ2-2; D unclear. With 2 bases removed from V and 5 bases from J, the gap between germline ends came to 12 bases. CDR3 length: 15 amino acids. Germline V gives CDR1 MNHNS, CDR2 SASEGT. CDR3 coding DNA: TGTGCCAGCAGTGAATCCCCCACGACGACCGGGGAGCTGTTTTTT. Protein: CASSESPTTTGELFF.

The chain uses TRBV28 and TRBJ1-2, with D perhaps matching TRBD1 (6 bases). The CDR3 extends over 15 amino acids. V lost 6 bases, J lost 5 bases, and 19 bases lay in between. Germline values: CDR1 MDHEN, CDR2 SYDVKM. The DNA for the CDR3 is TGTGCCAGCAGCTCCCTATATAGACAGGAGTATGGCTACACCTTC. Its protein is CASSSLYRQEYGYTF.

This clonotype was picked up many times. The chain links TRBV11-2 to TRBJ1-2; no clear D. The germline gives CDR1 SGHAT, CDR2 FQNNGV. The V and J ends lost 0 bases and 8 bases respectively, with 10 bases between them. The CDR3 sequence is 13 residues long. CDR3 loop: CASSLDPLAGYTF. The DNA for the CDR3 is TGTGCCAGCAGCTTAGATCCGCTGGCCGGCTACACCTTC.